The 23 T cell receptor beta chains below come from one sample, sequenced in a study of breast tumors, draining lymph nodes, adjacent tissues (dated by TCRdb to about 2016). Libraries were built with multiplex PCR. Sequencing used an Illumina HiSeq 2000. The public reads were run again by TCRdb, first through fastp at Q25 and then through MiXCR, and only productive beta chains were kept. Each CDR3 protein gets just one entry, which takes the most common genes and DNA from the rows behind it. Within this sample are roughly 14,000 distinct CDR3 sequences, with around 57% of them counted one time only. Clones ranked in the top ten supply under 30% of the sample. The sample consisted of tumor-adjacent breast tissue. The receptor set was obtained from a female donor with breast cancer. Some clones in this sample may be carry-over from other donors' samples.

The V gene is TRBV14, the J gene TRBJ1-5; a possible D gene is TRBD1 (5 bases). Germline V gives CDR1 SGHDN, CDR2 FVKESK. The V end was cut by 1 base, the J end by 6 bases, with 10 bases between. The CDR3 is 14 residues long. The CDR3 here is CASSQGGRTQPQHF. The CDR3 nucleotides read TGTGCCAGCAGCCAAGGGGGGAGGACTCAGCCCCAGCATTTT. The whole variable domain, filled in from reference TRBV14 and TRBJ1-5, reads EAGVTQFPSHSVIEKGQTVTLRCDPISGHDNLYWYRRVMGKEIKFLLHFVKESKQDESGMPNNRFLAERTGGTYSTLKVQPAELEDSGVYFCASSQGGRTQPQHFGDGTRLSIL.

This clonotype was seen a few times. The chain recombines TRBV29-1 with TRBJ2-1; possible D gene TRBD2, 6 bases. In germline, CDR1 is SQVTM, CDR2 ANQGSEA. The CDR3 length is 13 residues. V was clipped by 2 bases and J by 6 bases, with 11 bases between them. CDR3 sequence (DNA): TGCAGCGTTGAACTAGCGAGGCCCAATGAGCAGTTCTTC. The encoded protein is CSVELARPNEQFF.

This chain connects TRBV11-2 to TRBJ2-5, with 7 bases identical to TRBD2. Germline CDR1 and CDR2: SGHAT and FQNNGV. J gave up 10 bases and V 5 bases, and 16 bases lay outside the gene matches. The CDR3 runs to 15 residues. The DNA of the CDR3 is TGTGCCAGCAGCGGAGCGGGAAGAGGCCAAGGGAACCAGTACTTC. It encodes CASSGAGRGQGNQYF.

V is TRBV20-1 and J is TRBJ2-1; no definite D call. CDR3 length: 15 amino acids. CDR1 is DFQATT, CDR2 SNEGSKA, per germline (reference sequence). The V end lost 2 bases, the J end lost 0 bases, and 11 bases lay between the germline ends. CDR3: CSARLVGSSYNEQFF. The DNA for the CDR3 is TGCAGTGCTAGATTGGTGGGTAGCTCCTACAATGAGCAGTTCTTC.

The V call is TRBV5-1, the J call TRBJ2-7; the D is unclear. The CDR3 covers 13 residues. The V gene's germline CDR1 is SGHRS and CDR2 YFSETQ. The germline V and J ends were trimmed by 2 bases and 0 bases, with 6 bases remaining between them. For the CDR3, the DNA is TGCGCCAGCAGCTTAGCTCTCTCCTACGAGCAGTACTTC. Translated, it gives CASSLALSYEQYF.

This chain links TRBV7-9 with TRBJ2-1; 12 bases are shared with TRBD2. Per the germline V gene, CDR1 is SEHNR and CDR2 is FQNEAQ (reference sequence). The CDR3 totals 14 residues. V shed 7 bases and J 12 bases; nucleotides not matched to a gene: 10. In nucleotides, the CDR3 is TGTGCCAGCACCACTAGCGGGAGGAGAGATACGCAGTTCTTC. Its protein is CASTTSGRRDTQFF. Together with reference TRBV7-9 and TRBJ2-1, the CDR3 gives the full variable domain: DTGVSQNPRHKITKRGQNVTFRCDPISEHNRLYWYRQTLGQGPEFLTYFQNEAQLEKSRLLSDRFSAERPKGSFSTLEIQRTEQGDSAMYLCASTTSGRRDTQFFGPGTRLTVL.

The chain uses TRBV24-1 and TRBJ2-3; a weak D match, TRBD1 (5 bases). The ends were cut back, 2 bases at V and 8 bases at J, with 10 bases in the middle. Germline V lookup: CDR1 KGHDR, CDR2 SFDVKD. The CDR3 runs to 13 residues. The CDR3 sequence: CATSDSTQGTQYF. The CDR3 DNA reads TGTGCCACCAGTGATTCGACCCAGGGTACGCAGTATTTT.

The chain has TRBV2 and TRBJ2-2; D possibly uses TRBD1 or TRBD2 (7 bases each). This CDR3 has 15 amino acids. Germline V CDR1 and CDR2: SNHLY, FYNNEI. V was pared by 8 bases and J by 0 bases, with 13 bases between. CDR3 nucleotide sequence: TGTGCCAGCGGGAGGGACAGCGCGAACACCGGGGAGCTGTTTTTT. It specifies CASGRDSANTGELFF. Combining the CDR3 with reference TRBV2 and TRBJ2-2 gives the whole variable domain EPEVTQTPSHQVTQMGQEVILRCVPISNHLYFYWYRQILGQKVEFLVSFYNNEISEKSEIFDDQFSVERPDGSNFTLKIRSTKLEDSAMYFCASGRDSANTGELFFGEGSRLTVL.

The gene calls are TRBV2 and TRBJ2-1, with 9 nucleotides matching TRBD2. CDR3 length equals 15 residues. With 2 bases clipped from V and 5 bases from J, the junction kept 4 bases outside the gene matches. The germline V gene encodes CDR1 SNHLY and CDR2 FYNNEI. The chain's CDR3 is CASSELRLADNEQFF. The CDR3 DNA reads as TGTGCCAGCAGTGAACTTCGACTAGCGGACAATGAGCAGTTCTTC.

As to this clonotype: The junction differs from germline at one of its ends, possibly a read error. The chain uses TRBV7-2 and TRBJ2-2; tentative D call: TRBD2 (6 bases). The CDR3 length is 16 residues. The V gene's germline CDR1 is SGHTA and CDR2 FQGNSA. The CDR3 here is CASSLATSLGNGQLFF. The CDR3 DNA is TGTGCCAGCAGCTTGGCGACTAGTTTAGGGAACGGGCAGCTGTTTTTT. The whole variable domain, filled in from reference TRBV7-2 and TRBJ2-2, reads GAGVSQSPSNKVTEKGKDVELRCDPISGHTALYWYRQSLGQGLEFLIYFQGNSAPDKSGLPSDRFSAERTGGSVSTLTIQRTQQEDSAVYLCASSLATSLGNGQLFFGEGSRLTVL.

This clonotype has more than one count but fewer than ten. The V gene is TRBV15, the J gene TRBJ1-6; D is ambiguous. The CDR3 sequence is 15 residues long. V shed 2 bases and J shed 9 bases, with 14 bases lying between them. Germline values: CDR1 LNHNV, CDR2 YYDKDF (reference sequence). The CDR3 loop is CATSRSSPLGSPLHF. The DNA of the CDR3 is TGTGCCACCAGCAGATCTTCGCCCTTGGGTTCACCCCTCCACTTT.

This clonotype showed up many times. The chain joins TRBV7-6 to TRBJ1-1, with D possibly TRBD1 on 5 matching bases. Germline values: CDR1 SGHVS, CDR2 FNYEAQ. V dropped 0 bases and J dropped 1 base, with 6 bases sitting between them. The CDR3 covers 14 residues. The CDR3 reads CASSLAGGNTEAFF. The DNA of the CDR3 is TGTGCCAGCAGCTTAGCCGGGGGGAACACTGAAGCTTTCTTT.

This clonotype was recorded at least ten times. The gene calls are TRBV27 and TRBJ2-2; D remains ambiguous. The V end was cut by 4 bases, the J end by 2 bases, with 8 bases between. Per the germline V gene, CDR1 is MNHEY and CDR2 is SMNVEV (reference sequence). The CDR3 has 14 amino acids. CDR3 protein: CASSSHLNTGELFF. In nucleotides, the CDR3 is TGTGCCAGCAGTTCCCACCTCAACACCGGGGAGCTGTTTTTT.

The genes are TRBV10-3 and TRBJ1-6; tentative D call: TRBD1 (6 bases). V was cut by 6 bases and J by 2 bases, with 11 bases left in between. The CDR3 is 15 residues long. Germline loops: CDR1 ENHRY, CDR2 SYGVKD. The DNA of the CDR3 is TGTGCCATCAGCTGGACAGCACCCTATAATTCACCCCTCCACTTT. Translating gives CAISWTAPYNSPLHF.

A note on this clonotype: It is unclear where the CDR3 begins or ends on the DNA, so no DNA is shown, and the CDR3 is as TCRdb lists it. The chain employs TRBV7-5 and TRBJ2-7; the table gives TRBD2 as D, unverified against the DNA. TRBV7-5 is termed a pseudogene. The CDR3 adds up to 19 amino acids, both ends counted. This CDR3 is CISVPATPRLASGSYEQYF.

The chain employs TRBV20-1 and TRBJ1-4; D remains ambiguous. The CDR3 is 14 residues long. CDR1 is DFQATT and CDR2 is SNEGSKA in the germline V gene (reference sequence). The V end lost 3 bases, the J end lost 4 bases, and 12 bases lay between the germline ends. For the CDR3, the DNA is TGCAGTGCTAGTGGTGGCAGCCTTAATGAAAAACTGTTTTTT. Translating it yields CSASGGSLNEKLFF.

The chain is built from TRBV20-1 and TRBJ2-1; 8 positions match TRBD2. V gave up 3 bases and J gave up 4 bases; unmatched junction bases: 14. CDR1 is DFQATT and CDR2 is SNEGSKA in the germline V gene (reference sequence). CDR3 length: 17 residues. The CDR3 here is CSASGGLGLAGYNEQFF. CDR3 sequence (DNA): TGCAGTGCTAGTGGAGGGCTTGGACTAGCAGGATACAATGAGCAGTTCTTC.

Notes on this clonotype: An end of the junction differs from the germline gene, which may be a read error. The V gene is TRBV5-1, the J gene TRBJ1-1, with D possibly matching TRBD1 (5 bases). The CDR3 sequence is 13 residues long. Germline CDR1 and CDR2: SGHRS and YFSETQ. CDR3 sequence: CASRAGRNAEAFF. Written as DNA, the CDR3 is TGCGCCAGCAGGGCAGGGAGGAACGCTGAAGCTTTCTTT.

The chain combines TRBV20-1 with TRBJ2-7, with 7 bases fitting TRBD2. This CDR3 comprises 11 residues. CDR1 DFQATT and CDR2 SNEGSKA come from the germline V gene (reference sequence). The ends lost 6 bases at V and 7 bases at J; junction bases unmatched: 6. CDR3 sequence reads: CSAQSGNEQYF. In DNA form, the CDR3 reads TGCAGTGCCCAAAGCGGGAATGAGCAGTACTTC.

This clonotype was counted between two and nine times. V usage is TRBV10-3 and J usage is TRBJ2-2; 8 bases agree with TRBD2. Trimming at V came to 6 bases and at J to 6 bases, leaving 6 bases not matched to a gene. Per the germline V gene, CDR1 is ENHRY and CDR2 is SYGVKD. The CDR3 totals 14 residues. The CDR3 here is CAISGRALAGELFF. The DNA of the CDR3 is TGTGCCATCAGCGGGAGGGCCCTCGCCGGGGAGCTGTTTTTT.

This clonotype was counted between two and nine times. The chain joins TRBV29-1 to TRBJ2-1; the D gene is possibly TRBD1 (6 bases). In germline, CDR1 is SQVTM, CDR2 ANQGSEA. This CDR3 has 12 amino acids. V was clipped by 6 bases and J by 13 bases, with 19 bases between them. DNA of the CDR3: TGCAGCGTCAACAGGGACGGGGTGACCCAGTTCTTC. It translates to CSVNRDGVTQFF.

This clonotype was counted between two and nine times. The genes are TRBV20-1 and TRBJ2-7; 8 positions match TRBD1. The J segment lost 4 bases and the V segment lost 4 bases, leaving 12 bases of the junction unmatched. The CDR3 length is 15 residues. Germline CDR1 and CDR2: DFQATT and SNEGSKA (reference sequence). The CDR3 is CSAIRAGTGWYEQYF. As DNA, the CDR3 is TGCAGTGCTATTCGCGCAGGGACAGGCTGGTACGAGCAGTACTTC.

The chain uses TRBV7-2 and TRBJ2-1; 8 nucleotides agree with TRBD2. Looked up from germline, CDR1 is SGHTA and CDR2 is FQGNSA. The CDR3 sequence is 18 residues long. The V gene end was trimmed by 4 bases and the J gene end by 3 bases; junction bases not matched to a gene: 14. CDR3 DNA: TGTGCCAGCAGCTCACAAACCATGGCGGGAGGACTCTACAATGAGCAGTTCTTC. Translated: CASSSQTMAGGLYNEQFF.